This T cell receptor (beta chain) comes out of a study of T cell responses to AZD1222 COVID-19 vaccine. Study-wide points: White British donors predominated, females outnumbered males, and clonal diversity was possibly underestimated. It was only after the peak T cell response that any repertoires were sampled.

TCRdb keeps only in-frame clones here, not all; method: immunoSEQ multiplex PCR. Of some 80,000 clones listed, around three quarters were seen once; the top ten hold 25% to 30%. Germline CDR1 reads SGHRS; CDR2 reads YFSETQ. The V end lost 0 bases, the J end lost 12 bases, and 15 bases lay between the germline ends. The CDR3 has 13 residues. With respect to this clone: What it binds is not known.

Specimen: peripheral blood, collected 28 days after the second dose of the MenACWY control vaccine. This sequence was found in an adult who received the MenACWY meningococcal vaccine as a control. The chain couples TRBV5-1 to TRBJ1-1; the D gene is possibly TRBD1 (5 bases). CDR3 sequence (DNA): TGCGCCAGCAGCTTGGCAGGACATGGGGGATCTTTCTTT. Translating gives CASSLAGHGGSFF.